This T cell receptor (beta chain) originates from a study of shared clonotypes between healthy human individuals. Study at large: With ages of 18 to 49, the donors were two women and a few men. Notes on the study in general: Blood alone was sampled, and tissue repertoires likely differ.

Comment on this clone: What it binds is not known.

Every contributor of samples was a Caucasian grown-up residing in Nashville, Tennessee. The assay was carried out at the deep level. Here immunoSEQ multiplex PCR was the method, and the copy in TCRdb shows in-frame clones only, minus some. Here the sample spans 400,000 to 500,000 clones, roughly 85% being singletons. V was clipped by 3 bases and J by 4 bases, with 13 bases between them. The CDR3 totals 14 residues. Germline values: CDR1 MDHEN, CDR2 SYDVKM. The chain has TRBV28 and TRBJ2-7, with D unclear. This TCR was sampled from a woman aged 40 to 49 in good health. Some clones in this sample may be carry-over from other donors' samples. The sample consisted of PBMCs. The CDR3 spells CASSLRLRTYEQYF. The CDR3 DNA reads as TGTGCCAGCAGTTTGCGACTCCGAACGTACGAGCAGTACTTC.